Reported below is one T cell receptor beta chain. These data are taken from a study of cytomegalovirus exposure and HLA in healthy donors. PCR amplification relied on 60 Vbeta primers (plus 13 Jbeta primers). Profiling relied on immunoSEQ multiplex PCR, and the TCRdb table lists in-frame clones only, not all of them. The sample holds around 99,000 clones, under 80% seen once. Sequences were obtained from PBMCs. The receptor was isolated from a woman in her forties in good health and CMV-seropositive.

CDR3 in amino acids: CASSTRPQAASGNTIYF. The CDR3 region has the DNA TGTGCCAGCAGCACCCGGCCCCAGGCCGCCTCTGGAAACACCATATATTTT. The rearrangement uses TRBV16 and TRBJ1-3; D uncertain. The V end was cut by 5 bases, the J end by 0 bases, with 17 bases between. CDR1 and CDR2 (germline): KGHSY, FQNENV. This CDR3 comprises 17 residues.